This record concerns one T cell receptor beta chain sequence. What it recognizes is unknown. TCRB transcripts that were expressed got sequenced, as all of the isolated RNA had been reverse transcribed. Deep immunoSEQ sequencing covered naive, central memory and regulatory T cell samples. Sequencing used immunoSEQ multiplex PCR; TCRdb keeps in-frame clones, though not all of them. The data hold approximately 37,000 clones, with about 64% observed a single time. The entry originates in a study of beta chain features in type 1 diabetes. Looking at the study overall: Age, gender and cell yields were alike across patients and healthy donors. General observations from the study: The naive, central memory and Treg TCRB repertoires of patients appeared to be more similar to one another than those of healthy donors. The study found fewer insertions and more deletions at VDJ junctions in type 1 diabetes patients.

The CDR3 runs 15 residues. Trimming stripped 0 bases from V and 7 bases from J, with 12 bases between. Germline values: CDR1 LNHDA, CDR2 SQIVND (reference sequence). The clonotype was recovered from a woman in her thirties in good health. The sample comprised Tregs from blood. The chain links TRBV19 to TRBJ2-2; weak D call: TRBD2 (6 bases). CDR3 amino acids: CASSIEATGGGELFF. The CDR3 nucleotides read TGTGCCAGTAGTATAGAGGCCACCGGGGGCGGGGAGCTGTTTTTT. The whole variable domain, filled in from reference TRBV19 and TRBJ2-2, reads DGGITQSPKYLFRKEGQNVTLSCEQNLNHDAMYWYRQDPGQGLRLIYYSQIVNDFQKGDIAEGYSVSREKKESFPLTVTSAQKNPTAFYLCASSIEATGGGELFFGEGSRLTVL.